This T cell receptor beta chain came from a study of type 1 regulatory T cells. Study-wide context: T-allo10 is a Tr1-enriched, alloantigen-specific CD4 T cell product made in vitro.

Regarding this clonotype: Its matching antigen is unknown.

TCRdb ran MiXCR on the reads and lists one entry per CDR3 protein. The sample lists 60,000 to 80,000 distinct CDR3 sequences, about 62% occurring once. T-allo10 cells from the graft donor were described as anergic, host-alloantigen-specific, and alloantigen-specific suppressors. Losses at the gene ends were 5 bases for V and 3 bases for J; bases not matched to a gene: 8. This CDR3 spans 16 amino acids. Germline-derived CDR1 and CDR2 are MDHEN and SYDVKM. The rearrangement joins TRBV28 to TRBJ2-5, with TRBD2 identical over 11 bases. Sequenced material: cultured T cells, either the whole culture or a sorted T cell fraction (not recorded which). Indicated subset: Tr1-enriched cell product generated in vitro against host alloantigens. This clonotype was obtained from a human donor in good health. CDR3: CASSLWVAGGKETQYF. The CDR3 nucleotides read TGTGCCAGCAGTCTTTGGGTAGCGGGAGGGAAAGAGACCCAGTACTTC.